This T cell receptor (beta chain) was captured in a study of blood T cell repertoires in COVID-19. About the research overall: COVID-19 samples collected from the United States, Italy and Spain covered acute and convalescent phases. The cDNA or gDNA used as material had been derived from T cells, B-cell-depleted T cells, or PBMCs.

In the original processing: Counts of nucleated cells, estimated from reference gene primer amplification, were obtained. TCRdb's copy holds only in-frame clones and misses some; the assay was immunoSEQ multiplex PCR. V and J calls and clone size are those listed in that table; D and trimming were worked out from the DNA. The repertoire has some 100,000 clones, around 80% of them found once; the top ten carry under 7.5%. Germline CDR1 reads ENHRY; CDR2 reads SYGVKD. V lost 3 bases and J 6 bases, leaving 8 bases between the germline ends. CDR3 length equals 12 residues. The sequence derives from a man aged 45 to 65 with active or convalescent COVID-19. The chain couples TRBV10-3 to TRBJ1-2; D remains ambiguous. The material sequenced was peripheral blood. For the CDR3, the DNA is TGTGCCATCAGTGATGAGGGTAATGGCTACACCTTC. It codes for CAISDEGNGYTF.